Reported below is one T cell receptor beta chain. Its matching antigen is unknown. The PCR contained 60 Vbeta and 13 Jbeta primers. This table comes from immunoSEQ multiplex PCR, and its TCRdb copy is limited to in-frame clones, with some not included. The sample includes 150,000 or so clones, 70% of them seen just once. The record originates from a study of cytomegalovirus exposure and HLA in healthy donors. Study-wide context: Approximately 85 million unique TCRs from HLA-typed donors were held in an early release of data.

Study-wide results and limits: Across donors, most TCRs were seen rarely, yet some public ones were widespread. The sole available immune exposure information was CMV serostatus. Researchers reported that a few CMV-associated chains were confirmed in vitro as CMV antigen-specific.

Source material: PBMCs. The TCR comes from a man between 18 and 29 years old in good health and CMV-seropositive.

The CDR3 protein is CASSLWTGYEQYV. Written as DNA, the CDR3 is TGTGCCAGCAGCTTATGGACAGGCTACGAGCAGTACGTC. This chain uses TRBV5-6 with TRBJ2-7, with TRBD1 matching over 7 bases. The CDR3 totals 13 residues. Trimming cost V 2 bases and J 3 bases; bases outside gene matches: 2. Looked up from germline, CDR1 is SGHDT and CDR2 is YYEEEE.